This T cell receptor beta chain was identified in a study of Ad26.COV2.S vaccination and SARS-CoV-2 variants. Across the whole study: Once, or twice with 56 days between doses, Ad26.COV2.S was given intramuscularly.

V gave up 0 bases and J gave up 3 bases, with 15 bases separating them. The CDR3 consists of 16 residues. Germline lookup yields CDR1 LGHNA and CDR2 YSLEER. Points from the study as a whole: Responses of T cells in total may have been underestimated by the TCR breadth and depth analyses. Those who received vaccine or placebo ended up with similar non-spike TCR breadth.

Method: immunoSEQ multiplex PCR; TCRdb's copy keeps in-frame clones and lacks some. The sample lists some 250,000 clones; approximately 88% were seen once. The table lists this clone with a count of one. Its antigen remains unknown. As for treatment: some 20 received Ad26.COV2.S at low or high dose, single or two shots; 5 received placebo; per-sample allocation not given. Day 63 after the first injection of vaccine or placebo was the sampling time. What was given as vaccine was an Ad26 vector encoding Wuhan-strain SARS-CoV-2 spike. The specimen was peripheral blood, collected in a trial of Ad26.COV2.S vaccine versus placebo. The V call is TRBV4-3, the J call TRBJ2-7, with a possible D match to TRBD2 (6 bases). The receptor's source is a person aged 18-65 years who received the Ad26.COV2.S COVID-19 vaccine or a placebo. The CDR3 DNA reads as TGCGCCAGCAGCCAAGATCGGTCCGGGAGTGTCTACGAGCAGTACTTC. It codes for CASSQDRSGSVYEQYF.